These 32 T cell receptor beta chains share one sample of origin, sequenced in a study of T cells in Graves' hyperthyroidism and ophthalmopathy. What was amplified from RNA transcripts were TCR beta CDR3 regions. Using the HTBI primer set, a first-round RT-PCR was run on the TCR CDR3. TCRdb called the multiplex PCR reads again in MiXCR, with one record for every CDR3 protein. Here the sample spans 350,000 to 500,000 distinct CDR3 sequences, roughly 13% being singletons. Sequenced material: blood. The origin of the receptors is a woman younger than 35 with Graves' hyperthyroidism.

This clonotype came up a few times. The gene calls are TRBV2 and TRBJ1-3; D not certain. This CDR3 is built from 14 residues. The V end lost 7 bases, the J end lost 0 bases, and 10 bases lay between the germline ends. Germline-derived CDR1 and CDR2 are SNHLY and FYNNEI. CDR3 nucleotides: TGTGCCAGCATGGGCACAACCTCTGGAAACACCATATATTTT. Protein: CASMGTTSGNTIYF.

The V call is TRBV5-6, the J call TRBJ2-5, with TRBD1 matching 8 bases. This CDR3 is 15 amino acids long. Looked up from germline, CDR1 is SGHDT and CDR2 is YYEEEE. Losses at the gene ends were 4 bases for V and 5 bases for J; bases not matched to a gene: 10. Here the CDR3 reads CASSPQGGGGETQYF. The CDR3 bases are TGTGCCAGCAGCCCACAGGGGGGCGGAGGGGAGACCCAGTACTTC.

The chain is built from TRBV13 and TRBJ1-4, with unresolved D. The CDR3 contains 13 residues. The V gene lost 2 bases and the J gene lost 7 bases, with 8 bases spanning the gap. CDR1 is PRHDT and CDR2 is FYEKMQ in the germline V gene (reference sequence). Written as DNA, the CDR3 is TGTGCCAGCAGCTTACTGGGAAGTGAAAAACTGTTTTTT. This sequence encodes CASSLLGSEKLFF.

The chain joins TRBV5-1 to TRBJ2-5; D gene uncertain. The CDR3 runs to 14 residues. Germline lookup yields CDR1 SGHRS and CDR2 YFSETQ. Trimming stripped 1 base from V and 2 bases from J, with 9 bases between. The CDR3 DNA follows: TGCGCCAGCAGCTTGACGGCAGCTCAAGAGACCCAGTACTTC. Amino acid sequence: CASSLTAAQETQYF.

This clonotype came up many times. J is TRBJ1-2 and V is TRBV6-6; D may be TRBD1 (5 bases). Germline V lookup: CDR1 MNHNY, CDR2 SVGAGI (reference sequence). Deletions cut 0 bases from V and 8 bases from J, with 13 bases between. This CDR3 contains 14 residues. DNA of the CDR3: TGTGCCAGCAGTTACTCGATAGGGGCGCGGGGCTACACCTTC. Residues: CASSYSIGARGYTF.

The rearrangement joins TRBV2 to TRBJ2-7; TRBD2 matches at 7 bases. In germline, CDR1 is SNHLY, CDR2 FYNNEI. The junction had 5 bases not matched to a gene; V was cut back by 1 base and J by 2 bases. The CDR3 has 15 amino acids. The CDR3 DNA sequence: TGTGCCAGCAGTGAAGTATCGGGAGGCCCCTACGAGCAGTACTTC. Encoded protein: CASSEVSGGPYEQYF.

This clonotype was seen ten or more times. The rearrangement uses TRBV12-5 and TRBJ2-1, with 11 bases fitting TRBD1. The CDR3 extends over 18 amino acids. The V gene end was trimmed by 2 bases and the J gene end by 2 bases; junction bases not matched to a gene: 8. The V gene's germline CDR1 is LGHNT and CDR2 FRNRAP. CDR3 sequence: CASGLLVRDRGTYNEQFF. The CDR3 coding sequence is TGTGCTAGTGGTTTGCTCGTCCGGGACAGGGGGACCTACAATGAGCAGTTCTTC. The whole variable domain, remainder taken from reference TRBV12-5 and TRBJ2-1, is DARVTQTPRHKVTEMGQEVTMRCQPILGHNTVFWYRQTMMQGLELLAYFRNRAPLDDSGMPKDRFSAEMPDATLATLKIQPSEPRDSAVYFCASGLLVRDRGTYNEQFFGPGTRLTVL.

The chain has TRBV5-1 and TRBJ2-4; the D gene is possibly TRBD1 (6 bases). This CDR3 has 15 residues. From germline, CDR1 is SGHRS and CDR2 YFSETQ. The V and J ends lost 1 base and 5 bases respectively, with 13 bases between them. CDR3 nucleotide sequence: TGCGCCAGCAGCTTGACAGGGTTAGGGGAAAACATTCAGTACTTC. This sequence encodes CASSLTGLGENIQYF.

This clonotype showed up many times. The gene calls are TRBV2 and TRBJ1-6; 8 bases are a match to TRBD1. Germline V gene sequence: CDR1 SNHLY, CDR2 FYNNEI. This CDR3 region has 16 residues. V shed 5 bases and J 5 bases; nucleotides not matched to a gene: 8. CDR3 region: CASSLIGQGDNSPLHF. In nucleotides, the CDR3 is TGTGCCAGCAGTTTGATAGGACAGGGAGATAATTCACCCCTCCACTTT.

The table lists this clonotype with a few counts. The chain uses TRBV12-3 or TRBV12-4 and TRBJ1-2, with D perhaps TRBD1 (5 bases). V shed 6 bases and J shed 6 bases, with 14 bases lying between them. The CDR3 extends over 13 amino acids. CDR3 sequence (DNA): TGTGCCAGCAGCCCCGGACAAGTCAATGGCTACACCTTC. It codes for CASSPGQVNGYTF.

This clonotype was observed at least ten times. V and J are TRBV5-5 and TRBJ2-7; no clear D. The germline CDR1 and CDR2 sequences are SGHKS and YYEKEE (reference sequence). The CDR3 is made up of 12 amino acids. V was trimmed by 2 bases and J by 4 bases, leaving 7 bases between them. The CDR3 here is CASSLDWYEQYF. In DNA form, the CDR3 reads TGTGCCAGCAGCTTAGACTGGTACGAGCAGTACTTC.

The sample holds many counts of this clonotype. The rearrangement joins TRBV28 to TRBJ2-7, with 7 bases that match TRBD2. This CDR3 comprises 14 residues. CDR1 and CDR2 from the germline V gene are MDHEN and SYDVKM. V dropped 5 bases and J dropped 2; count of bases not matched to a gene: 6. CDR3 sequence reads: CASSRREGAYEQYF. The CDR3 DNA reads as TGTGCCAGCAGTAGGAGGGAGGGAGCCTACGAGCAGTACTTC.

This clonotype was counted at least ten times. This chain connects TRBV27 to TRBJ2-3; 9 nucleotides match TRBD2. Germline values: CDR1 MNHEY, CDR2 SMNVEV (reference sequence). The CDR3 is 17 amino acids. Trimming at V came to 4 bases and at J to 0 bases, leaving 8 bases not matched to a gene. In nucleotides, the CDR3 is TGTGCCAGCAGTTCCTATAGCGGGAGTAAGAGCACAGATACGCAGTATTTT. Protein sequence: CASSSYSGSKSTDTQYF.

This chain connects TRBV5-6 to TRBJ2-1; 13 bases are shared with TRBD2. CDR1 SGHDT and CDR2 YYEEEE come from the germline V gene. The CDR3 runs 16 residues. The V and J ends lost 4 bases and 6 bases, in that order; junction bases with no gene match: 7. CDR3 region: CASSLGLAGALNEQFF. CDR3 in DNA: TGTGCCAGCAGCCTAGGACTAGCGGGAGCTCTCAATGAGCAGTTCTTC.

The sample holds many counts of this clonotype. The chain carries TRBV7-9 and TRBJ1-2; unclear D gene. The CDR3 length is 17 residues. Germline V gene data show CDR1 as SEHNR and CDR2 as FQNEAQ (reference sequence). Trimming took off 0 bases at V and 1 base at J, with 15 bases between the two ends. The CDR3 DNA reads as TGTGCCAGCAGCTTAGCCCATACCCCCGAGTTTAACTATGGCTACACCTTC. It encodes CASSLAHTPEFNYGYTF.

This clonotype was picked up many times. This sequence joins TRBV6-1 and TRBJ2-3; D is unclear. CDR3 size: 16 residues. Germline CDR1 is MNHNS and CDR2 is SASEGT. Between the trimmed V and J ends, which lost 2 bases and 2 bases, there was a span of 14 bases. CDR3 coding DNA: TGTGCCAGCAGTGAACTGCCCCCAAGCGCCACAGATACGCAGTATTTT. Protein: CASSELPPSATDTQYF.

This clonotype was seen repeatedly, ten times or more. The CDR3 is CASSLTSGQSDTQYF. CDR3 nucleotides: TGCGCCAGCAGCTTGACTAGCGGGCAGTCAGATACGCAGTATTTT. The chain uses TRBV5-1 and TRBJ2-3; TRBD2 agrees at 9 bases. The CDR3 totals 15 residues. V trimming: 1 base; J trimming: 4 bases; junction bases outside the gene matches: 4. Germline V gene sequence: CDR1 SGHRS, CDR2 YFSETQ.

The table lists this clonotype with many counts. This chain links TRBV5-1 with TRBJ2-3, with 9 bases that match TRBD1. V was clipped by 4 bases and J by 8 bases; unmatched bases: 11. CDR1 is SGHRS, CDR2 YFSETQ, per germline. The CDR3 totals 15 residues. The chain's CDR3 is CASSPGTHRGPTQYF. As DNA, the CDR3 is TGCGCCAGCAGCCCGGGTACCCACAGGGGGCCTACGCAGTATTTT.

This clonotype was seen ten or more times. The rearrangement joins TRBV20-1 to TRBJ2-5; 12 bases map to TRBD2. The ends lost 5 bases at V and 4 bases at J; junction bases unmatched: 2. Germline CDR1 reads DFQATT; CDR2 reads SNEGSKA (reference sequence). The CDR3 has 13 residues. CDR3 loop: CSAALAGGETQYF. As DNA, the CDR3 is TGCAGTGCTGCACTAGCGGGAGGAGAGACCCAGTACTTC.

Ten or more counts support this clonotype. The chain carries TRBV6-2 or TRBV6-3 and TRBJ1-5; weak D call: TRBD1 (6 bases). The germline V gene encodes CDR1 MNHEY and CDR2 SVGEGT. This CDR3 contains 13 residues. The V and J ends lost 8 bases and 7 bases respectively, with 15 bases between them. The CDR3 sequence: CASGGQGRQPQHF. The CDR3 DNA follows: TGTGCCAGCGGTGGGCAGGGGAGGCAGCCCCAGCATTTT.

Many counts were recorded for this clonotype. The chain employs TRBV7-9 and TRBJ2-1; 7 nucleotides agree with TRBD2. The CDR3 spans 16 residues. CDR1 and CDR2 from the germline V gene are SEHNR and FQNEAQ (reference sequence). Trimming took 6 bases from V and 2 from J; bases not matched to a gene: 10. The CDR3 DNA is TGTGCCAGCAGTCCAGGCGAAGGACTAGCCTACAATGAGCAGTTCTTC. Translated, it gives CASSPGEGLAYNEQFF.

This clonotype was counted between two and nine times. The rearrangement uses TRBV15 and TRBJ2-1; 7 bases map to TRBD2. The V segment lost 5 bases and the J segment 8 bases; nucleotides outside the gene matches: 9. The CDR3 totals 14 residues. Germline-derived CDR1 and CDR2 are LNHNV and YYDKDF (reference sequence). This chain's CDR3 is CATSPGTMWDEQFF. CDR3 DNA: TGTGCCACCAGCCCGGGGACTATGTGGGATGAGCAGTTCTTC. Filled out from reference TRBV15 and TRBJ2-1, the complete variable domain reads DAMVIQNPRYQVTQFGKPVTLSCSQTLNHNVMYWYQQKSSQAPKLLFHYYDKDFNNEADTPDNFQSRRPNTSFCFLDIRSPGLGDTAMYLCATSPGTMWDEQFFGPGTRLTVL.

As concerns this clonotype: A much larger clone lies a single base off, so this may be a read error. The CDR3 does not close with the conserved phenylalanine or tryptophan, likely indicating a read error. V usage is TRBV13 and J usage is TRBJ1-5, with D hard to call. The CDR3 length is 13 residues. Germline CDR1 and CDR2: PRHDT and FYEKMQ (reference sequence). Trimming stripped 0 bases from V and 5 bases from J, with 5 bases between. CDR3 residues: CASSLGEYQPQHL. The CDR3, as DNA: TGTGCCAGCAGCTTAGGAGAATATCAGCCCCAGCATCTT.

The CDR3: CSVAGMVTEAFF. The CDR3 DNA is TGCAGCGTTGCAGGGATGGTCACTGAAGCTTTCTTT. This chain links TRBV29-1 with TRBJ1-1, with TRBD1 as a possible D gene (5 bases). Germline V gene data show CDR1 as SQVTM and CDR2 as ANQGSEA. The CDR3 has 12 amino acids. Trimming left V 4 bases short and J 4 bases short, with 10 bases between.

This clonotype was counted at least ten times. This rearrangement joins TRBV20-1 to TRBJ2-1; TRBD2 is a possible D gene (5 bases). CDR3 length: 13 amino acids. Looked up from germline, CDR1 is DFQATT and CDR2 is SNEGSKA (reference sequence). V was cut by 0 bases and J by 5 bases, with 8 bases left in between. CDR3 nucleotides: TGCAGTGCTAGAGATAGGAGGCACAATGAGCAGTTCTTC. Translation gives CSARDRRHNEQFF.

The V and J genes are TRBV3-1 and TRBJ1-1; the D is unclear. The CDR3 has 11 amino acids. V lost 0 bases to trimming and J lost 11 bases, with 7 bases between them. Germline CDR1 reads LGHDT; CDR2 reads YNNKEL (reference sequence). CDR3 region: CASSQDLVAFF. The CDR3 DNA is TGTGCCAGCAGCCAAGATTTGGTGGCTTTCTTT.

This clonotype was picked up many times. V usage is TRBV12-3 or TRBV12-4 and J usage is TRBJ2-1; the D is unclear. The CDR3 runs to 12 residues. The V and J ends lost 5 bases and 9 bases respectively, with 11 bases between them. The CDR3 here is CASSPSMGEQFF. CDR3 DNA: TGTGCCAGCAGTCCGTCTATGGGTGAGCAGTTCTTC.

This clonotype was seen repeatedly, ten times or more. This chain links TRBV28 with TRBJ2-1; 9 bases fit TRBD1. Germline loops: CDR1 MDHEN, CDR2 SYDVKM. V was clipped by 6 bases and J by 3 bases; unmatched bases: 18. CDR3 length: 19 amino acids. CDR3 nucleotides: TGTGCCAGCAGAGATTCGACAGGGGGAGAGGTGGGGATCTACAATGAGCAGTTCTTC. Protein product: CASRDSTGGEVGIYNEQFF.

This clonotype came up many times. The CDR3 reads CSVEAPGTDTQYF. DNA for the CDR3: TGCAGCGTTGAAGCACCTGGGACAGATACGCAGTATTTT. This chain uses TRBV29-1 with TRBJ2-3; D call uncertain. This CDR3 spans 13 amino acids. Germline lookup yields CDR1 SQVTM and CDR2 ANQGSEA. V gave up 1 base and J gave up 3 bases, with 8 bases separating them.

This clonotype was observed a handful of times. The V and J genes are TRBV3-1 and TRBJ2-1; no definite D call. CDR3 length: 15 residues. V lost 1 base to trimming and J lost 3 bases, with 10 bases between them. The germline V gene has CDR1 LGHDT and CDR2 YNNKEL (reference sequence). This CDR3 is CASSQGRGDYNEQFF. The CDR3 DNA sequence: TGTGCCAGCAGCCAAGGACGCGGCGACTACAATGAGCAGTTCTTC.

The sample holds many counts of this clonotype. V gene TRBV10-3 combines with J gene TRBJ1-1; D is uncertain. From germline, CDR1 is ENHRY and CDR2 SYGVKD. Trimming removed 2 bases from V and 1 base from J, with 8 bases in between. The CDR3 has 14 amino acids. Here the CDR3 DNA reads TGTGCCATCAGTGAGCCAGAGACGAACACTGAAGCTTTCTTT. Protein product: CAISEPETNTEAFF.

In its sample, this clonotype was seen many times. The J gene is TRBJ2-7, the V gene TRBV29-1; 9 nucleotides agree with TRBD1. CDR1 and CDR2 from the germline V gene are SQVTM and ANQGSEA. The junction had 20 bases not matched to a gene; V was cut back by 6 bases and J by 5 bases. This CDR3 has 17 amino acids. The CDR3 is CSVLIANRDRVDNEQYF. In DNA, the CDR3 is TGCAGCGTCCTAATAGCGAACCGGGACAGGGTTGATAACGAGCAGTACTTC.